This T cell receptor (beta chain) is from a study of cytomegalovirus exposure and HLA in healthy donors. The length of the CDR3 is 12 residues. Per the germline V gene, CDR1 is SEHNR and CDR2 is FQNEAQ (reference sequence). About this clone: An end of the junction does not agree with germline; a read error may underlie this.

The primer mix had 60 Vbeta and 13 Jbeta primers. Method: immunoSEQ multiplex PCR; TCRdb's copy keeps in-frame clones and lacks some. The sample consists of about 160,000 clones, under 75% of them appearing once. Sequencing used PBMCs. This sequence was found in a middle-aged man in good health and CMV-seropositive. The chain employs TRBV7-9 and TRBJ2-7; a weak D match, TRBD1 (5 bases). CDR3 loop: CSSSRSRAEQYF. CDR3 sequence (DNA): TGTTCCAGCAGCCGATCCAGGGCCGAGCAGTACTTC.